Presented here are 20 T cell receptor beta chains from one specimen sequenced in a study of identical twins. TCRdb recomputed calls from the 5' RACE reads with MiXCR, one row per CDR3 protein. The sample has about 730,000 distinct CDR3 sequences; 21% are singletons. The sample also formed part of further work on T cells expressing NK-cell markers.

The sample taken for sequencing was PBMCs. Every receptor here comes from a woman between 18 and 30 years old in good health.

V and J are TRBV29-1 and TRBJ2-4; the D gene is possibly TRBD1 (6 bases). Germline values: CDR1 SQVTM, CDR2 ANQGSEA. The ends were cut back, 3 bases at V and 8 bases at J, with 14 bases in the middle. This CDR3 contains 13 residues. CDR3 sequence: CSVEDNRVDIQYF. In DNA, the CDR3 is TGCAGCGTTGAGGACAACAGGGTAGACATTCAGTACTTC.

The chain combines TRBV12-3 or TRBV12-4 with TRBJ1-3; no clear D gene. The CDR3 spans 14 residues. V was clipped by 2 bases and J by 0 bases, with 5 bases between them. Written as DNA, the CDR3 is TGTGCCAGCAGTTTAACCTTCTCTGGAAACACCATATATTTT. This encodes CASSLTFSGNTIYF.

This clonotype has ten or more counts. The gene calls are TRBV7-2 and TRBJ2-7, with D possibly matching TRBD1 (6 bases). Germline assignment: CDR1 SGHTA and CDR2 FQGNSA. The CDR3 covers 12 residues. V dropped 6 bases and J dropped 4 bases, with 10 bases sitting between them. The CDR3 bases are TGTGCCAGCAGTGTGGACAGTTACGAGCAGTACTTC. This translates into CASSVDSYEQYF.

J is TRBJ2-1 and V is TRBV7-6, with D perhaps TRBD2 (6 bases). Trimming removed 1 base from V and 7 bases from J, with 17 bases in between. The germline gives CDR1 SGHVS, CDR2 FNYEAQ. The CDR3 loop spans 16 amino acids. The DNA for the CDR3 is TGTGCCAGCAGCTTAGGAGGTTTTAGCGGTGGGAATGAGCAGTTCTTC. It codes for CASSLGGFSGGNEQFF.

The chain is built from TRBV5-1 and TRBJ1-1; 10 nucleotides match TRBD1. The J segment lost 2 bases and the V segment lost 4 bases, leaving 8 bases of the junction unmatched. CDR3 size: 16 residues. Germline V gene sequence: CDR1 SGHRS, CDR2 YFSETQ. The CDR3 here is CASSPGTGDANTEAFF. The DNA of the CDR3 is TGCGCCAGCAGCCCCGGGACAGGGGATGCAAACACTGAAGCTTTCTTT.

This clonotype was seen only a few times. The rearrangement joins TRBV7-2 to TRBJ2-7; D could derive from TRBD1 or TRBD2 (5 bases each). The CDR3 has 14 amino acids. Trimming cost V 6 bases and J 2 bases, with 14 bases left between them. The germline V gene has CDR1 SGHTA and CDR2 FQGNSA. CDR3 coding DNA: TGTGCCAGCAGAAAGACTGGGGGTCCCTACGAGCAGTACTTC. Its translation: CASRKTGGPYEQYF.

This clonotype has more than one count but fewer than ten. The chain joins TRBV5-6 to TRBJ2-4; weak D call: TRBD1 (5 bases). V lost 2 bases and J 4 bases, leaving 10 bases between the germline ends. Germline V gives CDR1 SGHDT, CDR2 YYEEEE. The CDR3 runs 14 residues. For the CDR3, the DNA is TGTGCCAGCAGCTTTGGTCGACAGAAAAACATTCAGTACTTC. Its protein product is CASSFGRQKNIQYF. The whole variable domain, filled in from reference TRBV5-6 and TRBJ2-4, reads DAGVTQSPTHLIKTRGQQVTLRCSPKSGHDTVSWYQQALGQGPQFIFQYYEEEERQRGNFPDRFSGHQFPNYSSELNVNALLLGDSALYLCASSFGRQKNIQYFGAGTRLSVL.

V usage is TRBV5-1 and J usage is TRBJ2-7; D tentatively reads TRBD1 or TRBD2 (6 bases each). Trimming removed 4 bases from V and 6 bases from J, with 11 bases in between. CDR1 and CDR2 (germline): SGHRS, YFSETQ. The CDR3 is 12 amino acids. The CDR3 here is CASSGGGGEQYF. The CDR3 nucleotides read TGCGCCAGCAGCGGAGGAGGGGGCGAGCAGTACTTC.

CDR3 coding DNA: TGCGCCAGCAGCTTGGTTTTTGCAGATACGCAGTATTTT. Amino acids: CASSLVFADTQYF. The chain links TRBV5-1 to TRBJ2-3; D uncertain. V was cut by 0 bases and J by 4 bases, with 6 bases left in between. The CDR3 is 13 residues long. Germline CDR1 reads SGHRS; CDR2 reads YFSETQ.

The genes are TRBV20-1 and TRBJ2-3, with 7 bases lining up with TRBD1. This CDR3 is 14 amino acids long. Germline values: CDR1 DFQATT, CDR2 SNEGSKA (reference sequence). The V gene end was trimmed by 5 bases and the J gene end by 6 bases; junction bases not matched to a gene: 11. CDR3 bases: TGCAGTGCTCAACAACACAGGGGAGTGGATACGCAGTATTTT. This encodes CSAQQHRGVDTQYF.

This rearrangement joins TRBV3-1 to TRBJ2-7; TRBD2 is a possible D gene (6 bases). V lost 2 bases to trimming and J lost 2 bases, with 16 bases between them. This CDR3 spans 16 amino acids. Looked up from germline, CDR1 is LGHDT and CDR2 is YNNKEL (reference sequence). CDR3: CASSQSLAGTTYEQYF. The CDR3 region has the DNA TGTGCCAGCAGCCAATCCTTGGCGGGAACAACCTACGAGCAGTACTTC.

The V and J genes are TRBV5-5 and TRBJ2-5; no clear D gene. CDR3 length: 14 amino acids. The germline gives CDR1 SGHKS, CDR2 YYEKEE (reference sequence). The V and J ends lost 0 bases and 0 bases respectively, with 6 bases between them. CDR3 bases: TGTGCCAGCAGCTTGGCCTCGGACCAAGAGACCCAGTACTTC. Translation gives CASSLASDQETQYF.

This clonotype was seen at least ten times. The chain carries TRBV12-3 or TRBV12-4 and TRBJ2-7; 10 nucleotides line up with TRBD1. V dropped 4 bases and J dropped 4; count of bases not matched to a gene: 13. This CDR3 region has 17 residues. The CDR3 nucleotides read TGTGCCAGCAGTTCAAAAGGAGGGGACAGGGGAAGGTACGAGCAGTACTTC. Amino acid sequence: CASSSKGGDRGRYEQYF.

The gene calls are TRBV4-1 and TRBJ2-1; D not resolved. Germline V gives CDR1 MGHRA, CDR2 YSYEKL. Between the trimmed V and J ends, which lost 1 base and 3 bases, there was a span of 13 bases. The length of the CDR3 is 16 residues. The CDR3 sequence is CASSQVDLLIYNEQFF. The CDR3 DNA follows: TGCGCCAGCAGCCAAGTCGACCTGTTAATCTACAATGAGCAGTTCTTC.

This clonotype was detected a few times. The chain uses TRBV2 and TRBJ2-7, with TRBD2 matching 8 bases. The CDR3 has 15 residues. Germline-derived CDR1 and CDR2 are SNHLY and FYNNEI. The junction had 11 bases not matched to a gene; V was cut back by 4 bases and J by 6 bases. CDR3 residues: CASSAEAGVRSEQYF. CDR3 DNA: TGTGCCAGCAGTGCGGAAGCGGGAGTGCGTAGCGAGCAGTACTTC.

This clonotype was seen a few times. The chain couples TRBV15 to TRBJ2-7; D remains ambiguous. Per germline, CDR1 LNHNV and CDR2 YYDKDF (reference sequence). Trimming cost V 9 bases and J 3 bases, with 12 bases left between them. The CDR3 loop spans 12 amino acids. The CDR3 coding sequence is TGTGCCACTCGGACCCTGGGCTACGAGCAGTACTTC. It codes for CATRTLGYEQYF.

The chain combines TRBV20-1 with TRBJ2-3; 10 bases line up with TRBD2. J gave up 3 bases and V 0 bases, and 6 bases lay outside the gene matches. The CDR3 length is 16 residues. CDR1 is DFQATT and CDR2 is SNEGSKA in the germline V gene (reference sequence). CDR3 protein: CSARDPLAGVTDTQYF. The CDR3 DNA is TGCAGTGCTAGAGATCCCCTAGCGGGAGTGACAGATACGCAGTATTTT.

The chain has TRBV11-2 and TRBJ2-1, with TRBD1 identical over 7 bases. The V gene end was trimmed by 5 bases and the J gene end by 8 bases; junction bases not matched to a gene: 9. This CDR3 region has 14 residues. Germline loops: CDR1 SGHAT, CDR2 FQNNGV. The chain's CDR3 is CASSPRQGTDEQFF. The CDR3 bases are TGTGCCAGCAGCCCTCGACAGGGTACAGATGAGCAGTTCTTC.

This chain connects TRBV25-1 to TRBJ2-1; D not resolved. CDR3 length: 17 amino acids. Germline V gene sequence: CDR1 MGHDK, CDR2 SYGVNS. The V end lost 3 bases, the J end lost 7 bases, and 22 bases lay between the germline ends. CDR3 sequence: CASSDLVSELDGNEQFF. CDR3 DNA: TGTGCCAGCAGTGACCTTGTCTCGGAGTTAGATGGGAATGAGCAGTTCTTC. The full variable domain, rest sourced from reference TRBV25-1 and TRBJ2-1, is EADIYQTPRYLVIGTGKKITLECSQTMGHDKMYWYQQDPGMELHLIHYSYGVNSTEKGDLSSESTVSRIRTEHFPLTLESARPSHTSQYLCASSDLVSELDGNEQFFGPGTRLTVL.

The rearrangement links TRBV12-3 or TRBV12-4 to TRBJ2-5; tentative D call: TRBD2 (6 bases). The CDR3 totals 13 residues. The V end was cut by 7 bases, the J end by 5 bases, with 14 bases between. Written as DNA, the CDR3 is TGTGCCAGCACAGGAGGGGCGGTCGAGACCCAGTACTTC. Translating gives CASTGGAVETQYF.